These 3 T cell receptor beta chains share one sample of origin, sequenced in a study of blood T cell repertoires in COVID-19. TCRdb's copy holds only in-frame clones and misses some; the assay was immunoSEQ multiplex PCR. Of under 450,000 clones listed, 70% to 90% were seen once; the top ten hold 10% to 15%. Material for sequencing was peripheral blood. These receptors all come from a woman aged 50 to 60 with COVID-19, enrolled during active disease.

The chain recombines TRBV2 with TRBJ2-7, with D possibly matching TRBD1 (6 bases). CDR1 and CDR2 from the germline V gene are SNHLY and FYNNEI. This CDR3 comprises 13 residues. Trimming left V 5 bases short and J 11 bases short, with 19 bases between. CDR3 region: CASSPSGATQKYF. CDR3 nucleotide sequence: TGTGCCAGCAGTCCCTCAGGGGCCACTCAAAAGTACTTC.

The chain carries TRBV6-5 and TRBJ1-1; 9 bases align to TRBD1. The germline CDR1 and CDR2 sequences are MNHEY and SVGAGI. Trimming removed 6 bases from V and 10 bases from J; junction bases left unmatched: 15. The CDR3 loop spans 15 amino acids. CDR3 in DNA: TGTGCCAGCAGGACTCGGGACAGGGAAGGCGAGAGAGCTTTCTTT. Its protein is CASRTRDREGERAFF.

Written as DNA, the CDR3 is TGTGCCAGCAGCGTTTCTATCGGACTAGCGGGGGATGAGCAGTTCTTC. The encoded protein is CASSVSIGLAGDEQFF. The rearrangement links TRBV9 to TRBJ2-1, with TRBD2 identical over 13 bases. Trimming cost V 2 bases and J 8 bases; bases outside gene matches: 7. The CDR3 is 16 amino acids. Germline values: CDR1 SGDLS, CDR2 YYNGEE.